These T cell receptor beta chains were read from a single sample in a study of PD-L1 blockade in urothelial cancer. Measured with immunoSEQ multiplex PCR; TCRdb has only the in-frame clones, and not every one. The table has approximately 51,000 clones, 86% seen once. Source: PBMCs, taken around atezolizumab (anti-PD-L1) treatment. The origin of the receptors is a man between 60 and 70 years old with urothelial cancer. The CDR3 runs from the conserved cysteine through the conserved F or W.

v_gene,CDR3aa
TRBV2,CASSQIGPRGAAETQYF
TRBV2,CASRLPGGTGELFF
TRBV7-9,CASSPLTVNEKLFF
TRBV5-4,CASGTGQGVYEQYF
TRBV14,CASSQVGQSRYEQYF
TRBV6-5,CASREGGSNEKLFF
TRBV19,CASKGFSGQGNYGYTF
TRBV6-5,CASGGLAGGPYEQFF
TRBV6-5,CASSRLAGGDEQYF
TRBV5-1,CASSLSGLSYEQYF
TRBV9,CASSVDSSGLYEQYF
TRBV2,CASSGQGAFTGELFF
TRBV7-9,CASSTGTDRTGELFF
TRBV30,CASSYSYNEQFF
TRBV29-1,CSVDGRGQSSEQFF